The next 20 T cell receptor beta chains were all read from a single sample in a study of blood T cell repertoires in COVID-19. Sequenced by immunoSEQ multiplex PCR; TCRdb stores in-frame clones only, minus some. The table shows some 74,000 clones, with approximately 93% occurring only once. Source material: peripheral blood. Receptor source: a man aged 50-60 years with COVID-19, enrolled during active disease.

The genes are TRBV7-8 and TRBJ2-2, with D tentatively TRBD1 (6 bases). This CDR3 has 16 residues. Germline V CDR1 and CDR2: SGHVS, FQNEAQ. V was cut by 5 bases and J by 0 bases, with 13 bases left in between. CDR3 DNA sequence: TGTGCCAGCAGCCCGATCACAGGGACGAACACCGGGGAGCTGTTTTTT. Protein: CASSPITGTNTGELFF.

The rearrangement links TRBV11-2 to TRBJ2-7, with TRBD2 matching over 8 bases. This CDR3 contains 15 residues. CDR1 SGHAT and CDR2 FQNNGV come from the germline V gene. V dropped 1 base and J dropped 5; count of bases not matched to a gene: 7. CDR3 sequence: CASSLVRGRFHEQYF. The CDR3 region has the DNA TGTGCCAGCAGCTTAGTCCGCGGGAGGTTCCACGAGCAGTACTTC. Full variable domain (rest looked up from reference TRBV11-2 and TRBJ2-7): EAGVAQSPRYKIIEKRQSVAFWCNPISGHATLYWYQQILGQGPKLLIQFQNNGVVDDSQLPKDRFSAERLKGVDSTLKIQPAKLEDSAVYLCASSLVRGRFHEQYFGPGTRLTVT.

The rearrangement links TRBV19 to TRBJ2-3, with 7 positions matching TRBD2. The CDR3 loop spans 16 amino acids. V trimming: 2 bases; J trimming: 4 bases; junction bases outside the gene matches: 9. From germline, CDR1 is LNHDA and CDR2 SQIVND (reference sequence). The CDR3 coding sequence is TGTGCCAGTAGTATAAGAACAGGACTAGTCGCAGATACGCAGTATTTT. Amino acids: CASSIRTGLVADTQYF.

The chain's CDR3 is CASSSPGTGGWGTEAFF. CDR3 in DNA: TGTGCCAGCAGTTCTCCCGGGACAGGGGGCTGGGGCACTGAAGCTTTCTTT. The chain employs TRBV28 and TRBJ1-1, with 12 bases matching TRBD1. The germline CDR1 and CDR2 sequences are MDHEN and SYDVKM. V dropped 4 bases and J dropped 4; count of bases not matched to a gene: 10. The CDR3 has 17 amino acids.

This rearrangement joins TRBV27 to TRBJ2-7; 8 bases match TRBD1. CDR3 length: 15 residues. Per germline, CDR1 MNHEY and CDR2 SMNVEV (reference sequence). V shed 4 bases, J shed 5 bases, and the junction held 10 bases outside the gene matches. CDR3 sequence (DNA): TGTGCCAGCAGTTACAACAGGGGGGATGCCCACGAGCAGTACTTC. This gives the protein CASSYNRGDAHEQYF.

The CDR3 DNA reads as TGCGCCAGCAGCTATCAAGGGGGTCTAGATACGCAGTATTTT. Its protein is CASSYQGGLDTQYF. The V and J genes are TRBV5-1 and TRBJ2-3; D is perhaps TRBD1 (6 bases). The V and J ends lost 3 bases and 5 bases respectively, with 13 bases between them. Germline lookup yields CDR1 SGHRS and CDR2 YFSETQ. The CDR3 is 14 residues long.

The rearrangement joins TRBV19 to TRBJ1-5, with TRBD1 matching 8 bases. The CDR3 is 14 residues long. The germline V gene has CDR1 LNHDA and CDR2 SQIVND (reference sequence). Unmatched junction bases numbered 6, after V lost 10 bases and J lost 1 base. The CDR3 sequence is CATTGGGSNQPQHF. The CDR3 nucleotides read TGTGCCACCACAGGGGGGGGAAGCAATCAGCCCCAGCATTTT.

The chain is built from TRBV19 and TRBJ2-6; unclear D gene. Germline assignment: CDR1 LNHDA and CDR2 SQIVND (reference sequence). CDR3 size: 14 residues. Trimming pared 7 bases from V and 0 bases from J, leaving 7 bases between. CDR3 region: CASTQNSGANVLTF. Written as DNA, the CDR3 is TGTGCCAGTACCCAGAACTCTGGGGCCAACGTCCTGACTTTC. The full variable domain, completed using reference TRBV19 and TRBJ2-6, is DGGITQSPKYLFRKEGQNVTLSCEQNLNHDAMYWYRQDPGQGLRLIYYSQIVNDFQKGDIAEGYSVSREKKESFPLTVTSAQKNPTAFYLCASTQNSGANVLTFGAGSRLTVL.

V gene TRBV6-5 combines with J gene TRBJ2-3, with D unclear. There are 13 residues in the CDR3. The germline V gene encodes CDR1 MNHEY and CDR2 SVGAGI. The V end lost 2 bases, the J end lost 1 base, and 4 bases lay between the germline ends. The CDR3 is CASSYPGTDTQYF. The CDR3, as DNA: TGTGCCAGCAGTTACCCAGGCACAGATACGCAGTATTTT.

The chain employs TRBV6-6 and TRBJ1-1; 9 nucleotides line up with TRBD1. The junction had 8 bases not matched to a gene; V was cut back by 5 bases and J by 4 bases. There are 15 residues in the CDR3. Per germline, CDR1 MNHNY and CDR2 SVGAGI (reference sequence). The CDR3 DNA reads TGTGCCAGCAGTCCTCCGGGACAGGGCTTCACTGAAGCTTTCTTT. It encodes CASSPPGQGFTEAFF.

This sequence joins TRBV10-3 and TRBJ1-1; D not resolved. From germline, CDR1 is ENHRY and CDR2 SYGVKD. Trimming cost V 4 bases and J 1 base, with 4 bases left between them. This CDR3 contains 12 residues. CDR3 coding DNA: TGTGCCATCAGTGGGCAGAACACTGAAGCTTTCTTT. It encodes CAISGQNTEAFF.

This clone showed up just once. The chain is built from TRBV10-3 and TRBJ1-1; D gene uncertain. This CDR3 has 15 residues. Germline V gene data show CDR1 as ENHRY and CDR2 as SYGVKD. V lost 2 bases, J lost 0 bases, and 10 bases lay in between. The CDR3 DNA reads TGTGCCATCAGTGAGGAGGGAGGGATGAACACTGAAGCTTTCTTT. It specifies CAISEEGGMNTEAFF.

The chain employs TRBV6-5 and TRBJ2-3, with 8 bases fitting TRBD2. J lost 3 bases, V lost 10 bases, and 6 bases had no gene match. Germline V CDR1 and CDR2: MNHEY, SVGAGI. The CDR3 is 13 residues long. CDR3 amino acids: CATPGGRTDTQYF. The CDR3 DNA reads as TGTGCCACCCCAGGCGGGAGGACAGATACGCAGTATTTT.

This clone was seen only a few times. The chain recombines TRBV25-1 with TRBJ1-6, with D possibly TRBD1 on 5 matching bases. Per germline, CDR1 MGHDK and CDR2 SYGVNS. CDR3 length: 12 amino acids. Trimming removed 3 bases at V and 11 bases at J, with 8 bases between. The CDR3 DNA reads as TGTGCCAGCAGTGAGGGGGGGGCACCCCTCCACTTT. It yields the protein CASSEGGAPLHF.

This clone was recorded a few times. The rearrangement joins TRBV5-1 to TRBJ1-1; possibly TRBD1 for D (5 bases). The CDR3 is made up of 13 amino acids. Deletions cut 4 bases from V and 4 bases from J, with 11 bases between. The germline gives CDR1 SGHRS, CDR2 YFSETQ. For the CDR3, the DNA is TGCGCCAGCAGCCTAGGGGCCCCCACTGAAGCTTTCTTT. It yields the protein CASSLGAPTEAFF.

This clone was counted once. The chain has TRBV30 and TRBJ1-3; D is perhaps TRBD1 (5 bases). Trimming stripped 0 bases from V and 0 bases from J, with 15 bases between. Germline loops: CDR1 GTSNPN, CDR2 SVGIG (reference sequence). This CDR3 is 17 amino acids long. This chain's CDR3 is CAWSVPPGGASGNTIYF. DNA of the CDR3: TGTGCCTGGAGTGTACCCCCGGGGGGAGCCTCTGGAAACACCATATATTTT.

CDR3 region: CASSPPYGTSGRANTGELFF. The CDR3 DNA reads TGTGCCAGCTCACCTCCTTACGGGACTAGCGGGAGAGCGAACACCGGGGAGCTGTTTTTT. The chain is built from TRBV18 and TRBJ2-2; 14 bases line up with TRBD2. The germline gives CDR1 KGHSH, CDR2 LQKENI. Germline trimming cut 3 bases from V and 0 bases from J; bases unmatched to any gene: 9. This CDR3 comprises 20 residues.

The V call is TRBV6-6, the J call TRBJ2-5, with 15 nucleotides matching TRBD2. The germline gives CDR1 MNHNY, CDR2 SVGAGI (reference sequence). The CDR3 consists of 19 residues. Germline trimming cut 6 bases from V and 1 base from J; bases unmatched to any gene: 12. CDR3 DNA sequence: TGTGCCAGCAGCTACACCGGACTAGCGGGAGGGCCCTCCCAAGAGACCCAGTACTTC. Translating it yields CASSYTGLAGGPSQETQYF.

The chain employs TRBV6-5 and TRBJ2-2, with D perhaps TRBD2 (5 bases). The V end lost 7 bases, the J end lost 1 base, and 10 bases lay between the germline ends. The germline V gene encodes CDR1 MNHEY and CDR2 SVGAGI. This CDR3 contains 14 residues. The CDR3 region has the DNA TGTGCCAGCACTGCGGGTCGGAACACCGGGGAGCTGTTTTTT. It encodes CASTAGRNTGELFF.

This sequence joins TRBV5-4 and TRBJ2-1; D might be TRBD2 (6 bases). Germline values: CDR1 SGHNT, CDR2 YYREEE (reference sequence). This CDR3 is built from 15 residues. Trimming stripped 5 bases from V and 4 bases from J, with 16 bases between. CDR3 coding DNA: TGTGCCAGCAGGGAGGGGACCACCAGATACAATGAGCAGTTCTTC. Amino acids: CASREGTTRYNEQFF.